This T cell receptor (beta chain) originates from a study of blood T cell repertoires in COVID-19. Profiled with immunoSEQ multiplex PCR; TCRdb holds only in-frame clones, not every one. The sample consists of 120,000 or so clones, around 83% of them appearing once. Trimming took 6 bases from V and 4 from J, leaving 13 bases between them. The CDR3 length is 14 residues. From germline, CDR1 is LNHDA and CDR2 SQIVND (reference sequence). The V call is TRBV19, the J call TRBJ1-5; perhaps TRBD1 as D (6 bases). The receptor comes from a man aged 60-69 years with acute or convalescent COVID-19. Sequencing was done on a sample of peripheral blood. CDR3 DNA: TGTGCCAGTAGATACGGGACATCTAATCAGCCCCAGCATTTT. It codes for CASRYGTSNQPQHF.